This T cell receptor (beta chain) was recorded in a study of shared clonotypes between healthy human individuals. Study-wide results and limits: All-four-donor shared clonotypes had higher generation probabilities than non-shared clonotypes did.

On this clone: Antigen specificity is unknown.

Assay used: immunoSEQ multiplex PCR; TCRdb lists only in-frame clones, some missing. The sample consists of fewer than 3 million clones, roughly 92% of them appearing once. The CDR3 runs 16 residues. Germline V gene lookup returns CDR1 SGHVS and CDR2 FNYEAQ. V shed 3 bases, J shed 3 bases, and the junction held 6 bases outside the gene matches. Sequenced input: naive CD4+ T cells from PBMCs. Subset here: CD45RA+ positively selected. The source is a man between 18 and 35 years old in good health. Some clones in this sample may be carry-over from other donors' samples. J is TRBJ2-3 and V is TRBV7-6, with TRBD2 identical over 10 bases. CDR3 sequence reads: CASSFIAGGRTDTQYF. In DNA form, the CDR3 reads TGTGCCAGCAGCTTTATAGCGGGAGGAAGAACAGATACGCAGTATTTT.